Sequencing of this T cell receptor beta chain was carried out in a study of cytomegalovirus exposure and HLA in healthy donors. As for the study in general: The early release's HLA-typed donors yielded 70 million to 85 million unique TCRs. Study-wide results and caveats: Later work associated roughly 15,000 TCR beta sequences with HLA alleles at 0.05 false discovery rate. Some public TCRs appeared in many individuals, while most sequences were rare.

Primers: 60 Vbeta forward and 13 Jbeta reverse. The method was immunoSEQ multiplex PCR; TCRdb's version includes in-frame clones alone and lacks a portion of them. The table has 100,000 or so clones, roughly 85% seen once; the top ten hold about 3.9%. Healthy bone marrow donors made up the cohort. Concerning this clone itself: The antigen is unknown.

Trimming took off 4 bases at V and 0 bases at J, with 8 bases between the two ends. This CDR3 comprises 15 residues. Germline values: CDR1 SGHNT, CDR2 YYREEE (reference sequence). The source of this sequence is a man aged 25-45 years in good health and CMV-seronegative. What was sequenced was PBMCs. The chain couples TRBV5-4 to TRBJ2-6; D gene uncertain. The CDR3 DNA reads TGTGCCAGCAGCATCCGGAGCTCTGGGGCCAACGTCCTGACTTTC. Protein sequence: CASSIRSSGANVLTF. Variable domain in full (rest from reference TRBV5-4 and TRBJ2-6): ETGVTQSPTHLIKTRGQQVTLRCSSQSGHNTVSWYQQALGQGPQFIFQYYREEENGRGNFPPRFSGLQFPNYSSELNVNALELDDSALYLCASSIRSSGANVLTFGAGSRLTVL.